The TCR beta chain under discussion was sequenced for a study of control samples from healthy donors and cancer patients. Generated by immunoSEQ multiplex PCR, the TCRdb table keeps only in-frame clones and is missing some. Counted here are 80,000 to 100,000 clones, about four fifths occurring once; the ten biggest clones make up more than 9%. Trimming stripped 6 bases from V and 0 bases from J, with 12 bases between. Per the germline V gene, CDR1 is WSHSY and CDR2 is SAAADI. The CDR3 length is 15 residues. The sequenced sample consisted of blood. V and J are TRBV10-2 and TRBJ2-1; weak D call: TRBD1 (5 bases). The receptor was derived from a woman younger than 45 in good health. The CDR3 DNA follows: TGCGCCAGCAGGACGACAGAAAGCTCCTACAATGAGCAGTTCTTC. Its translation is CASRTTESSYNEQFF.